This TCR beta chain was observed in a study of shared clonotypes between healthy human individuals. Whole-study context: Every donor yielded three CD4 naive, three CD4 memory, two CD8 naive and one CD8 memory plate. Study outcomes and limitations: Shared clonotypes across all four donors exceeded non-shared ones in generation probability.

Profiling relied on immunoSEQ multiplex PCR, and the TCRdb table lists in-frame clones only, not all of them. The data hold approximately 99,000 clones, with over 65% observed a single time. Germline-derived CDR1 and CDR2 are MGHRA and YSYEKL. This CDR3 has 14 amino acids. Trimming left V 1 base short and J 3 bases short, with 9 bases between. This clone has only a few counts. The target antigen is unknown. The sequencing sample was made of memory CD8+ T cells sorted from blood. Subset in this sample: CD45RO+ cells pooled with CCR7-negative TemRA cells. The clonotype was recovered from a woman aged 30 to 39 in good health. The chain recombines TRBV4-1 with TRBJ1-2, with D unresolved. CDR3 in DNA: TGCGCCAGCAGCCAAGCCCGAGGAGACTATGGCTACACCTTC. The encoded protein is CASSQARGDYGYTF.